The entry below describes one T cell receptor (beta chain). This table comes from immunoSEQ multiplex PCR, and its TCRdb copy is limited to in-frame clones, with some not included. The repertoire has 150,000 to 200,000 clones, around 90% of them found once; the top ten carry 0.68%. The sample comes from a study of control samples from healthy donors and cancer patients. This CDR3 is built from 13 residues. CDR1 is ENHRY and CDR2 is SYGVKD in the germline V gene. V gave up 6 bases and J gave up 4 bases; unmatched junction bases: 5. The clonotype was recovered from a woman between 25 and 40 years old in good health. The chain carries TRBV10-3 and TRBJ1-1, with 7 bases matching TRBD1. The specimen was blood. The CDR3 region is CAIRQGWGTEAFF. CDR3 coding DNA: TGTGCCATCAGACAGGGGTGGGGCACTGAAGCTTTCTTT.